This entry is about one T cell receptor (beta chain). The antigen is undetermined. The assay, immunoSEQ v3.0, was run at survey level. This table comes from immunoSEQ multiplex PCR, and its TCRdb copy is limited to in-frame clones, with some not included. The data contain about 36,000 clones, approximately 85% of them singletons. The record originates from a study of long-term antiretroviral therapy in people with HIV. Study-wide background: Earliest sampling preceded the 2015 immediate-ART recommendation by about a decade. Study conclusions and caveats: CDR3 lengths in HIV samples spanned a narrower range than controls. Blood in the study was drawn between the mid-2000s and the late 2010s, possibly under older ART regimens, which may be less effective than current ones.

CDR3 length equals 14 residues. Trimming cost V 4 bases and J 9 bases; bases outside gene matches: 10. Per the germline V gene, CDR1 is SGHTA and CDR2 is FQGNSA. The TCR was taken from a young man with HIV. The V call is TRBV7-2, the J call TRBJ2-7, with TRBD2 identical over 9 bases. The sequenced sample was unsorted PBMCs, obtained 2.2 years after starting antiretroviral therapy. This CDR3 reads CASSSLTSGLWQYF. The CDR3 nucleotides read TGTGCCAGCAGCTCCCTGACTAGCGGTCTGTGGCAGTACTTC. Combining the CDR3 with reference TRBV7-2 and TRBJ2-7 gives the whole variable domain GAGVSQSPSNKVTEKGKDVELRCDPISGHTALYWYRQSLGQGLEFLIYFQGNSAPDKSGLPSDRFSAERTGGSVSTLTIQRTQQEDSAVYLCASSSLTSGLWQYFGPGTRLTVT.